This TCR beta chain was sequenced for a study of CD8+CD57+ T cells in acquired aplastic anemia. Template material for TCR beta VDJ and CDR3 profiling consisted of genomic DNA. TCRdb fed the reads into MiXCR, producing one record per CDR3 protein. In the table there are hundreds of thousands of distinct CDR3 sequences, around 46% of which are singletons. There are 15 residues in the CDR3. CDR1 is LNHNV, CDR2 YYDKDF, per germline (reference sequence). The V and J ends lost 1 base and 1 base respectively, with 11 bases between them. Patients picked for sequencing had shown CD8+CD57+ cell expansion detected by flow cytometry. Every patient presented with severe acquired aplastic anemia.

The chain employs TRBV15 and TRBJ2-7, with D perhaps TRBD2 (5 bases). The sample consisted of sorted CD4+, CD8+, or CD8+CD57+ T cells (not recorded which) from PBMCs. This TCR was sampled from a human donor with aplastic anemia. The DNA of the CDR3 is TGTGCCACCAGCAGAGCCGTGACGGGATCCTACGAGCAGTACTTC. Residues: CATSRAVTGSYEQYF. Full variable domain (remainder filled in from reference TRBV15 and TRBJ2-7): DAMVIQNPRYQVTQFGKPVTLSCSQTLNHNVMYWYQQKSSQAPKLLFHYYDKDFNNEADTPDNFQSRRPNTSFCFLDIRSPGLGDTAMYLCATSRAVTGSYEQYFGPGTRLTVT.